This T cell receptor (beta chain) was identified during a study of shared clonotypes between healthy human individuals. Study as a whole: Donors had three CD4 naive, three CD4 memory, two CD8 naive and one CD8 memory plate apiece.

Of note for this clone: What it binds is not known.

Study results and caveats: Sorted-subset samples were not fully sequenced, rarefaction indicated. Investigators expected sequencing depth to affect clonotype sharing among donors.

Sorted-subset replicate PCRs used approximately 200 ng of genomic DNA. This amount corresponded to approximately 30,000 T cell genomes. TCRdb's table, derived via immunoSEQ multiplex PCR, lists solely in-frame clones and lacks some. The top ten hold under 13% of the sample, which has approximately 340,000 clones, around 72% seen once. V was pared by 1 base and J by 1 base, with 8 bases between. The CDR3 runs to 16 residues. Germline V gene sequence: CDR1 SGHTA, CDR2 FQGNSA. The source of this sequence is a young man in good health. The chain links TRBV7-2 to TRBJ2-6; D gene ambiguous. The sample taken for sequencing was memory CD4+ T cells sorted from blood. Regarding subset: CD45RA-negative fraction. CDR3 nucleotide sequence: TGTGCCAGCAGCTTAGTGTCCCCGTCTGGGGCCAACGTCCTGACTTTC. Protein product: CASSLVSPSGANVLTF.